Below, 24 T cell receptor beta chains from the same sample are listed, as sequenced in a study of monozygotic twins with inflammatory bowel disease. TCRdb processed the 5' RACE reads again and assigns one entry to each CDR3 protein, with no DNA. The sample has around 200,000 distinct CDR3 sequences. Sequenced: blood. The receptor set was obtained from a human donor with ulcerative colitis or Crohn's disease, or a healthy co-twin of an affected twin (not recorded which).

J is TRBJ1-1 and V is TRBV4-1; the D call of TRBD1 rests on TCRdb alone, since no DNA is present to check it. This CDR3 has 15 residues. In germline, CDR1 is MGHRA, CDR2 YSYEKL. CDR3 sequence: CASSQAPSSNTEAFF.

The CDR3 sequence is CASSSRTRVGEQYF. This sequence joins TRBV5-1 and TRBJ2-7; TCRdb's D call of TRBD2 is untestable without DNA. Germline V CDR1 and CDR2: SGHRS, YFSETQ. This CDR3 is 14 amino acids long.

The chain is built from TRBV20-1 and TRBJ2-5; TCRdb's assignment of TRBD2 cannot be checked, as there is no DNA. The CDR3 runs 13 residues. Germline-derived CDR1 and CDR2 are DFQATT and SNEGSKA (reference sequence). CDR3 region: CSARETRGETQYF.

The genes are TRBV5-1 and TRBJ2-1; TCRdb's assignment of TRBD1 cannot be checked, as there is no DNA. Germline assignment: CDR1 SGHRS and CDR2 YFSETQ. The CDR3 contains 15 residues. The CDR3 sequence: CASSPGTDTYNEQFF.

The V call is TRBV29-1, the J call TRBJ2-1; no DNA is available, so the TRBD1 call from TCRdb remains unchecked. This CDR3 has 11 amino acids. Germline V gene data show CDR1 as SQVTM and CDR2 as ANQGSEA. Here the CDR3 reads CSVAQDNEQFF.

The V gene is TRBV12-3 or TRBV12-4, the J gene TRBJ1-1; TCRdb lists TRBD1, though no DNA is available to test this call. The CDR3 length is 14 residues. CDR3 sequence reads: CASGTWGLNTEAFF.

The chain links TRBV7-2 to TRBJ2-1. This CDR3 is 14 amino acids long. The germline gives CDR1 SGHTA, CDR2 FQGNSA. The CDR3: CASSFSGSNNEQFF.

The chain employs TRBV20-1 and TRBJ1-6; without DNA, the TCRdb call of TRBD1 cannot be checked. CDR1 and CDR2 from the germline V gene are DFQATT and SNEGSKA (reference sequence). The CDR3 loop spans 14 amino acids. This CDR3 is CSANGVGGNSPLHF.

The chain employs TRBV7-6 and TRBJ2-2; TCRdb proposes TRBD1, but this gene call is untestable without DNA. This CDR3 spans 19 amino acids. Germline V CDR1 and CDR2: SGHVS, FNYEAQ. The CDR3 sequence is CASERGGLGYSTNTGELFF.

J is TRBJ2-2 and V is TRBV12-3 or TRBV12-4; TCRdb picks TRBD1, but there is no DNA to check that call. This CDR3 spans 15 amino acids. The CDR3 is CASSPTGGNTGELFF.

J is TRBJ1-2 and V is TRBV29-1; the TCRdb D gene call, TRBD1, has no DNA to confirm it. Germline V CDR1 and CDR2: SQVTM, ANQGSEA. CDR3 length equals 13 residues. The CDR3 loop is CSVESNRGQGYTF.

V and J are TRBV20-1 and TRBJ1-4; the D call from TCRdb, TRBD1, cannot be confirmed without DNA. This CDR3 is 13 amino acids long. Germline V gene data show CDR1 as DFQATT and CDR2 as SNEGSKA (reference sequence). The CDR3 reads CSARDRRDEKLFF.

CDR3: CASSPAGGISNEKLFF. The chain has TRBV28 and TRBJ1-4; without DNA, the TCRdb call of TRBD1 cannot be checked. The germline V gene has CDR1 MDHEN and CDR2 SYDVKM. The CDR3 totals 16 residues.

The chain is built from TRBV12-3 or TRBV12-4 and TRBJ1-1; TCRdb designates TRBD1, a call that cannot be tested without DNA. The CDR3 covers 15 residues. The CDR3 sequence: CASSERDPLNTEAFF.

The genes are TRBV20-1 and TRBJ2-7; absent DNA, TCRdb's TRBD1 call cannot be checked. Germline CDR1 and CDR2: DFQATT and SNEGSKA (reference sequence). The CDR3 is 13 amino acids. The CDR3 reads CSASYGTDYEQYF.

The V gene is TRBV7-9, the J gene TRBJ2-7; no DNA is available, so the TRBD2 call from TCRdb remains unchecked. CDR3 length: 12 residues. CDR1 is SEHNR and CDR2 is FQNEAQ in the germline V gene (reference sequence). The CDR3 loop reads CASSFGSYEQYF.

This sequence joins TRBV12-3 or TRBV12-4 and TRBJ2-2; TCRdb returns TRBD2, unconfirmable since there is no DNA. The length of the CDR3 is 16 residues. CDR3 loop: CASSLFGRVEGGELFF.

The chain uses TRBV20-1 and TRBJ1-4. The CDR3 is made up of 12 amino acids. Germline-derived CDR1 and CDR2 are DFQATT and SNEGSKA (reference sequence). The CDR3 loop is CSAYLLDEKLFF.

The V call is TRBV18, the J call TRBJ2-7; the D call of TRBD1 rests on TCRdb alone, since no DNA is present to check it. CDR3 length equals 13 residues. Germline CDR1 KGHSH, CDR2 LQKENI. The CDR3: CASSPGQNYEQYF.

J is TRBJ1-1 and V is TRBV5-1. The CDR3 loop spans 15 amino acids. CDR1 is SGHRS, CDR2 YFSETQ, per germline. The CDR3 spells CASSLSSGGNTEAFF.

The rearrangement links TRBV11-2 to TRBJ2-3; TCRdb picks TRBD2, but there is no DNA to check that call. There are 16 residues in the CDR3. CDR1 and CDR2 (germline): SGHAT, FQNNGV. The CDR3 reads CASTREVAGHTDTQYF.

The chain links TRBV7-6 to TRBJ1-4; the D gene TCRdb calls, TRBD1, cannot be checked with no DNA. The CDR3 loop spans 14 amino acids. Germline loops: CDR1 SGHVS, CDR2 FNYEAQ. The CDR3 spells CASTAGQGNEKLFF.

The chain couples TRBV5-1 to TRBJ2-2. The CDR3 covers 15 residues. Per the germline V gene, CDR1 is SGHRS and CDR2 is YFSETQ. CDR3 residues: CASSLTVSNTGELFF.

The chain combines TRBV12-3 or TRBV12-4 with TRBJ1-4. The CDR3 has 15 residues. CDR3 sequence reads: CASSLATATNEKLFF.